These 8 T cell receptor beta chains share one sample of origin, sequenced in a study of regulatory T cells in long-lasting Graves disease. Stated time point: newly diagnosed GD, antithyroid drugs for less than 3 months. PBMC-extracted RNA yielded the TCR library. Both iRepertoire HTBI primers and Arm-PCR of CDR3 regions were used to build the TCR beta libraries. From the multiplex PCR reads, TCRdb called clonotypes with MiXCR, one entry per CDR3 protein. The profile shows 300,000 to 400,000 distinct CDR3 sequences, 16% of them singletons. The sample also formed part of further work on T cells in Graves' hyperthyroidism and ophthalmopathy.

This specimen consisted of peripheral blood mononuclear cells (PBMCs), obtained at new diagnosis, from a patient treated with antithyroid drugs. The source of these receptors is a man aged 35-49 years with Graves disease.

In this sample, this clonotype turned up a few times. This rearrangement joins TRBV5-5 to TRBJ2-2; tentatively, D is TRBD1 (6 bases). Germline V gene sequence: CDR1 SGHKS, CDR2 YYEKEE (reference sequence). The V end was cut by 1 base, the J end by 1 base, with 8 bases between. CDR3 size: 15 residues. CDR3 sequence: CASSLTGRNTGELFF. Here the CDR3 DNA reads TGTGCCAGCAGCTTGACAGGGAGGAACACCGGGGAGCTGTTTTTT.

The CDR3 protein is CASSQDASGDGGDTQYF. The CDR3 bases are TGTGCCAGCAGCCAAGACGCGAGCGGGGACGGGGGAGATACGCAGTATTTT. The chain is built from TRBV4-2 and TRBJ2-3, with 7 bases identical to TRBD2. The CDR3 length is 17 residues. Germline-derived CDR1 and CDR2 are LGHNA and YNFKEQ. V lost 0 bases to trimming and J lost 5 bases; unmatched junction nucleotides: 11.

The sample holds many counts of this clonotype. This rearrangement joins TRBV12-3 or TRBV12-4 to TRBJ2-2; tentatively, D is TRBD1 (6 bases). The CDR3 loop spans 12 amino acids. V was clipped by 6 bases and J by 6 bases, with 8 bases between them. In nucleotides, the CDR3 is TGTGCCAGCAGCGAGGGGGCCGGGGAGCTGTTTTTT. This sequence encodes CASSEGAGELFF.

Only a few counts were recorded for this clonotype. The chain joins TRBV19 to TRBJ2-3; a weak D match, TRBD2 (5 bases). The CDR3 covers 16 residues. Germline-derived CDR1 and CDR2 are LNHDA and SQIVND (reference sequence). V lost 5 bases, J lost 1 base, and 16 bases lay in between. CDR3 protein: CASSPRRTPGTDTQYF. The CDR3 nucleotides are TGTGCCAGTAGTCCCAGGCGGACTCCGGGCACAGATACGCAGTATTTT.

This clonotype was counted only a few times. This chain links TRBV12-3 or TRBV12-4 with TRBJ2-6; D is possibly TRBD1 (5 bases). CDR3 length: 14 amino acids. The V end was cut by 7 bases, the J end by 2 bases, with 9 bases between. CDR3 nucleotides: TGTGCCAGCATCAAGGGGCCTGGGGCCAACGTCCTGACTTTC. Amino acids: CASIKGPGANVLTF.

This clonotype was observed at least ten times. One junction end does not reproduce the germline sequence, and a read error may be involved. The genes are TRBV20-1 and TRBJ2-7; D possibly corresponds to TRBD1 (6 bases). This CDR3 has 13 residues. Germline loops: CDR1 DFQATT, CDR2 SNEGSKA (reference sequence). CDR3 in amino acids: CSAMGTIPYEQYF. The CDR3 DNA sequence: TGCAGCGCTATGGGGACAATTCCCTACGAGCAGTACTTC.

This clonotype was counted a single time. This sequence joins TRBV3-1 and TRBJ1-6; D gene unclear. Trimming pared 0 bases from V and 8 bases from J, leaving 14 bases between. Germline V gene data show CDR1 as LGHDT and CDR2 as YNNKEL (reference sequence). CDR3 length equals 16 residues. The CDR3 region has the DNA TGTGCCAGCAGCCAAGATGTCGTCACGGCGGATTCACCCCTCCACTTT. It translates to CASSQDVVTADSPLHF.

This clonotype was counted at least ten times. The chain couples TRBV27 to TRBJ1-5; TRBD1 matches at 9 bases. The germline V gene encodes CDR1 MNHEY and CDR2 SMNVEV (reference sequence). V lost 6 bases, J lost 7 bases, and 4 bases stayed unmatched. CDR3 length: 13 amino acids. CDR3 sequence: CASSRTGDQPQHF. In DNA, the CDR3 is TGTGCCAGCAGCCGGACAGGGGACCAGCCCCAGCATTTT.